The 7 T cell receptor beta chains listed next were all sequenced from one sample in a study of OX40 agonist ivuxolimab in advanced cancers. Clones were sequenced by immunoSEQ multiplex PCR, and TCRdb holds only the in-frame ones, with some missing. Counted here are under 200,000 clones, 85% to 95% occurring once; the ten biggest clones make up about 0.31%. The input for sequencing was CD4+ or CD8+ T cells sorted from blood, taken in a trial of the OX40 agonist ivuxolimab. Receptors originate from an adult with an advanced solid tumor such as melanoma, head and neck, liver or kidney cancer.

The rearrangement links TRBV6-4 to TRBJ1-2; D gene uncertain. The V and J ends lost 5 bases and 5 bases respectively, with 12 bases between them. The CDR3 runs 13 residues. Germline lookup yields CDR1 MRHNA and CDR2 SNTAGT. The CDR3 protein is CASSRNFGYGYTF. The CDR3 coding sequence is TGTGCCAGCAGTCGGAATTTTGGATATGGCTACACCTTC.

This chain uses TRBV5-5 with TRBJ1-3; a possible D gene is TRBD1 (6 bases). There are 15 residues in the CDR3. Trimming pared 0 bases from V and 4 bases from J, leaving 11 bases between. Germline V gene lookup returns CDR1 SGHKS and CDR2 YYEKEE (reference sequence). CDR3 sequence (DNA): TGTGCCAGCAGCTTGGCTGGGGGCGCGGGAAACACCATATATTTT. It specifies CASSLAGGAGNTIYF.

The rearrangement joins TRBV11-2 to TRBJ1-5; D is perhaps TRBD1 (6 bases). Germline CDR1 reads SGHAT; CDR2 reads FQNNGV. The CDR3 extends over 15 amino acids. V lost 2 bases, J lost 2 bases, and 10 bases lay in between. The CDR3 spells CASSLNSGGNQPQHF. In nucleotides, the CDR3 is TGTGCCAGCAGCTTAAATTCAGGGGGCAATCAGCCCCAGCATTTT.

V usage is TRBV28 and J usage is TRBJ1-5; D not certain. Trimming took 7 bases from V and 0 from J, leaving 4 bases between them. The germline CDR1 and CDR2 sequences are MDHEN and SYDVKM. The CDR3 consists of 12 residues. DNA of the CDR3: TGTGCCAGCAACGATAGCAATCAGCCCCAGCATTTT. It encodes CASNDSNQPQHF.

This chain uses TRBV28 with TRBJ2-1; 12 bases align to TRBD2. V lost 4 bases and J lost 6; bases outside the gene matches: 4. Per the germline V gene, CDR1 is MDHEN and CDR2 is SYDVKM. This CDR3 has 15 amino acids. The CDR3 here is CASSSPSGRANEQFF. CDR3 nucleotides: TGTGCCAGCAGTTCCCCTAGCGGGAGGGCCAATGAGCAGTTCTTC.

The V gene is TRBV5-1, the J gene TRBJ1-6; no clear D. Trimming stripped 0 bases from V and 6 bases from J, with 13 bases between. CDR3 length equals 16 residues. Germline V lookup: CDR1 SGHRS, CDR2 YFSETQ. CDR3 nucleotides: TGCGCCAGCAGCTTGGAGGGCGCCAGTGTTAATTCACCCCTCCACTTT. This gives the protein CASSLEGASVNSPLHF.

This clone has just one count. CDR3 residues: CASSPARYNEQFF. The CDR3 nucleotides read TGTGCCAGCAGCCCGGCTAGGTACAATGAGCAGTTCTTC. The rearrangement joins TRBV5-4 to TRBJ2-1, with no clear D. V gave up 4 bases and J gave up 4 bases, with 9 bases separating them. In germline, CDR1 is SGHNT, CDR2 YYREEE (reference sequence). The CDR3 totals 13 residues.